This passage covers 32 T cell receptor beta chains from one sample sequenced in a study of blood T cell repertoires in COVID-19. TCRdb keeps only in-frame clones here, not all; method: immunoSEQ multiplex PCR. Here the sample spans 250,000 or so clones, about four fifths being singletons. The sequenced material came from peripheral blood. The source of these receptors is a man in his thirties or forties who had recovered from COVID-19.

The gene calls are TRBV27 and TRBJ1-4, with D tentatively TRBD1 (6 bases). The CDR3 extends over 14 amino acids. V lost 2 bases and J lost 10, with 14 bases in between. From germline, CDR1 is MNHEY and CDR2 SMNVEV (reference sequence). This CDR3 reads CASSLGGLSGKLFF. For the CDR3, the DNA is TGTGCCAGCAGTTTAGGGGGCCTCTCGGGAAAACTGTTTTTT. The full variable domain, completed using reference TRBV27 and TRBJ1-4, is EAQVTQNPRYLITVTGKKLTVTCSQNMNHEYMSWYRQDPGLGLRQIYYSMNVEVTDKGDVPEGYKVSRKEKRNFPLILESPSPNQTSLYFCASSLGGLSGKLFFGSGTQLSVL.

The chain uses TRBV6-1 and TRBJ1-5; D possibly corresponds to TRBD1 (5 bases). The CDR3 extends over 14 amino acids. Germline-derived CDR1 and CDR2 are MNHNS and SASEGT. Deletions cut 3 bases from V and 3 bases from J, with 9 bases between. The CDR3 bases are TGTGCCAGCAGTGAGACCAGGGCCAATCAGCCCCAGCATTTT. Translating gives CASSETRANQPQHF.

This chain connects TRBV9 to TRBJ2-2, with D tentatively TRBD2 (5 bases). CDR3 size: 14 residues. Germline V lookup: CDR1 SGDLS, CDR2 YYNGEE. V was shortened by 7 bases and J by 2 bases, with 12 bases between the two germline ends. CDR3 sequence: CASAGPQNTGELFF. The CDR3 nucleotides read TGTGCCAGCGCGGGTCCGCAAAACACCGGGGAGCTGTTTTTT.

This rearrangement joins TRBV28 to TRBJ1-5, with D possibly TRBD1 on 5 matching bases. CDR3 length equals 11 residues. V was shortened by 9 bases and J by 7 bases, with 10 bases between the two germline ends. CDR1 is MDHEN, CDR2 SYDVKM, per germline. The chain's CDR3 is CASCRVQPQHF. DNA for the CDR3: TGTGCCAGTTGCAGGGTACAGCCCCAGCATTTT.

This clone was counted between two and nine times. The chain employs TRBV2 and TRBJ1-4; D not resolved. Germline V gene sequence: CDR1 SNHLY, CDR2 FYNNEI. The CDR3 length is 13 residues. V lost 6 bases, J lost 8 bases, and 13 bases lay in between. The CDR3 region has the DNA TGTGCCAGCAGACAGATAATAGGAGAAAAACTGTTTTTT. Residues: CASRQIIGEKLFF.

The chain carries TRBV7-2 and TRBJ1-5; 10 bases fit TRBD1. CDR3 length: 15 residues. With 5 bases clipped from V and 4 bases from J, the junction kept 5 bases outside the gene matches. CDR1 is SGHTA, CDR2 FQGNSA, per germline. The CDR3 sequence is CASSPGTGVNQPQHF. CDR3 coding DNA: TGTGCCAGCAGCCCCGGGACAGGGGTGAATCAGCCCCAGCATTTT. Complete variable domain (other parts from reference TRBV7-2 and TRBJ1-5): GAGVSQSPSNKVTEKGKDVELRCDPISGHTALYWYRQSLGQGLEFLIYFQGNSAPDKSGLPSDRFSAERTGGSVSTLTIQRTQQEDSAVYLCASSPGTGVNQPQHFGDGTRLSIL.

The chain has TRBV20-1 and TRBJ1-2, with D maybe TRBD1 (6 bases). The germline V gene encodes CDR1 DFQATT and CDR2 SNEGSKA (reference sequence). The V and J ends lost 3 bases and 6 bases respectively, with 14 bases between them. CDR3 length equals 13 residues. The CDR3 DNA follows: TGCAGTGCTAGTTGGGCAGGGGCAAATGGCTACACCTTC. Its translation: CSASWAGANGYTF.

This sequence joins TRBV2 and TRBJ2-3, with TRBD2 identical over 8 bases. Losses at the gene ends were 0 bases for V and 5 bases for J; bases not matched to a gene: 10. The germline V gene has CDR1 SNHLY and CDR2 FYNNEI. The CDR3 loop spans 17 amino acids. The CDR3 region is CASSEALGRGARDTQYF. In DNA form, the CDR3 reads TGTGCCAGCAGTGAAGCATTGGGGCGGGGGGCGAGAGATACGCAGTATTTT. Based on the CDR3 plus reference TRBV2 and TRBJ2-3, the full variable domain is EPEVTQTPSHQVTQMGQEVILRCVPISNHLYFYWYRQILGQKVEFLVSFYNNEISEKSEIFDDQFSVERPDGSNFTLKIRSTKLEDSAMYFCASSEALGRGARDTQYFGPGTRLTVL.

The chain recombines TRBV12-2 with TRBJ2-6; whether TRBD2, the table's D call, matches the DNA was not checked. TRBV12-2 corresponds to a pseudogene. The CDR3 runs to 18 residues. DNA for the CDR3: TGTGCAAGTCGCCCCCTACCGGGGGTCTCCTCTGGGGCCAACGTCCTGACTTTC. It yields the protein CASRPLPGVSSGANVLTF.

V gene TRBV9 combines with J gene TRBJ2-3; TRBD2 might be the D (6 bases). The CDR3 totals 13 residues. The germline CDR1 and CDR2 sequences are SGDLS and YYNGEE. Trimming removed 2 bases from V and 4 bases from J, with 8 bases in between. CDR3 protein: CASSVPGADTQYF. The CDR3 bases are TGTGCCAGCAGCGTTCCGGGGGCAGATACGCAGTATTTT.

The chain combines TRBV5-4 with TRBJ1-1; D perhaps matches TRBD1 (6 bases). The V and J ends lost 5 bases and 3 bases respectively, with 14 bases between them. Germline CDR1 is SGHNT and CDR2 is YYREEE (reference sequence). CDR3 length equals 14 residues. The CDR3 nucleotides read TGTGCCAGCAGGGAACAGGGTAGTTACACTGAAGCTTTCTTT. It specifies CASREQGSYTEAFF. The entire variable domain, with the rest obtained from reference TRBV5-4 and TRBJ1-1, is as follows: ETGVTQSPTHLIKTRGQQVTLRCSSQSGHNTVSWYQQALGQGPQFIFQYYREEENGRGNFPPRFSGLQFPNYSSELNVNALELDDSALYLCASREQGSYTEAFFGQGTRLTVV.

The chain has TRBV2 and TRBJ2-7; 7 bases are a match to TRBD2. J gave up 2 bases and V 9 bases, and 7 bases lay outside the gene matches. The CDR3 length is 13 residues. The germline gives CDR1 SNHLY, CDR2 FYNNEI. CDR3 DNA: TGTGCCAGAGCCGGGGAGGGAGCCTACGAGCAGTACTTC. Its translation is CARAGEGAYEQYF.

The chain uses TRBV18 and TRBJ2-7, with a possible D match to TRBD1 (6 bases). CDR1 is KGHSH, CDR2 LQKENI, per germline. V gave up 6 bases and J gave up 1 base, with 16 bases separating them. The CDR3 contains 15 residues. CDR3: CASSETGSGSYEQYF. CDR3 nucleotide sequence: TGTGCCAGCTCGGAGACAGGCAGTGGATCCTACGAGCAGTACTTC.

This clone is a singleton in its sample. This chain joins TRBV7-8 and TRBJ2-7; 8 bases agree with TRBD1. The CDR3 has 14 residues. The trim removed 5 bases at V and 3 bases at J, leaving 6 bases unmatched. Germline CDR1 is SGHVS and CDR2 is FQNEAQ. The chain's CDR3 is CASSTTDRGYEQYF. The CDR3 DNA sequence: TGTGCCAGCAGCACGACCGACAGGGGCTACGAGCAGTACTTC.

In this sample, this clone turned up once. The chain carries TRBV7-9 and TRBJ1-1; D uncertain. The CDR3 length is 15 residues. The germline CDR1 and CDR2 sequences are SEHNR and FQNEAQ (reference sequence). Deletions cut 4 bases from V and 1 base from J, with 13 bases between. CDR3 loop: CASSSFPGRNTEAFF. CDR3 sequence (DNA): TGTGCCAGCAGCTCATTCCCCGGGAGGAACACTGAAGCTTTCTTT.

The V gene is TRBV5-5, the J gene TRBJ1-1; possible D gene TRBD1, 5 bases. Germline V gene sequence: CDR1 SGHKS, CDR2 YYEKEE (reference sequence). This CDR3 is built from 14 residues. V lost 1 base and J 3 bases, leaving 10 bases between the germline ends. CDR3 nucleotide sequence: TGTGCCAGCAGCTTGCCTACGGGGGACACTGAAGCTTTCTTT. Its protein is CASSLPTGDTEAFF. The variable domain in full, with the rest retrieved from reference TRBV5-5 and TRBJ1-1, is DAGVTQSPTHLIKTRGQQVTLRCSPISGHKSVSWYQQVLGQGPQFIFQYYEKEERGRGNFPDRFSARQFPNYSSELNVNALLLGDSALYLCASSLPTGDTEAFFGQGTRLTVV.

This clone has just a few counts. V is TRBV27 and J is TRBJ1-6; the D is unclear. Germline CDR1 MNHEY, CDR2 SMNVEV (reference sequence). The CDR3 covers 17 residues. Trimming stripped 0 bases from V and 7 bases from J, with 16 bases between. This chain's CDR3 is CASSLSLAVGRNSPLHF. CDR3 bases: TGTGCCAGCAGTTTATCCTTGGCGGTCGGTCGCAATTCACCCCTCCACTTT.

CDR3 coding DNA: TGTGCCAGTAGTGCGTTATTGGACAACAACTATGGCTACACCTTC. This encodes CASSALLDNNYGYTF. The rearrangement joins TRBV19 to TRBJ1-2; maybe TRBD1 (5 bases). CDR1 LNHDA and CDR2 SQIVND come from the germline V gene (reference sequence). The CDR3 is made up of 15 amino acids. Trimming stripped 5 bases from V and 2 bases from J, with 15 bases between.

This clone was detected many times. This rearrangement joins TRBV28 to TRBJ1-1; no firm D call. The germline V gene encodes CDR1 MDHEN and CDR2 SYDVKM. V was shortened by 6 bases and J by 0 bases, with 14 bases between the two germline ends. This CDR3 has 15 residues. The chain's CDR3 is CASRDLGAMNTEAFF. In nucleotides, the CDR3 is TGTGCCAGCAGAGACCTAGGCGCCATGAACACTGAAGCTTTCTTT. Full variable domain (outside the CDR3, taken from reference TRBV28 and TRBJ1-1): DVKVTQSSRYLVKRTGEKVFLECVQDMDHENMFWYRQDPGLGLRLIYFSYDVKMKEKGDIPEGYSVSREKKERFSLILESASTNQTSMYLCASRDLGAMNTEAFFGQGTRLTVV.

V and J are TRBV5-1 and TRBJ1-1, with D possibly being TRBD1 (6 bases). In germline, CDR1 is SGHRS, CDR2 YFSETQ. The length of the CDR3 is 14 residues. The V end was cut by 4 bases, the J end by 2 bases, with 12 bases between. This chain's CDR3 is CASSLRTVNTEAFF. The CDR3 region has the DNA TGCGCCAGCAGCCTCCGGACAGTCAACACTGAAGCTTTCTTT.

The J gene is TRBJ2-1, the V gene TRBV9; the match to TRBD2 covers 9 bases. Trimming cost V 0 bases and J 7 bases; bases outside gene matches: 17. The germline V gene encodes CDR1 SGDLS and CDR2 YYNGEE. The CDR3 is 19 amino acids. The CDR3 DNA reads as TGTGCCAGCAGCGTAGGACCTCGTGTGGGGACTAGCATCCCAAATGAGCAGTTCTTC. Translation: CASSVGPRVGTSIPNEQFF.

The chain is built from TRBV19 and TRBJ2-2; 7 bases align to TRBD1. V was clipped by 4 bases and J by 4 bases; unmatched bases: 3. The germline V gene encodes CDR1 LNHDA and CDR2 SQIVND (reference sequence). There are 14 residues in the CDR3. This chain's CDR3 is CASSTGGGTGELFF. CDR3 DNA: TGTGCCAGTAGTACAGGGGGTGGCACCGGGGAGCTGTTTTTT.

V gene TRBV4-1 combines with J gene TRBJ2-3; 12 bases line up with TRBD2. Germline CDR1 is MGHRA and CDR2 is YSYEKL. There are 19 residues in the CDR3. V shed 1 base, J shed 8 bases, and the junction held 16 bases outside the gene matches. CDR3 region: CASSQGLAGAAPPGGTQYF. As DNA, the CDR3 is TGCGCCAGCAGCCAAGGACTAGCGGGGGCCGCCCCGCCAGGGGGTACGCAGTATTTT.

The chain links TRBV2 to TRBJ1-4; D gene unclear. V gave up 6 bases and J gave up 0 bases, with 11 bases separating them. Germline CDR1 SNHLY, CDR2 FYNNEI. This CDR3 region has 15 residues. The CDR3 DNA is TGTGCCAGCAGCGTGGAACAGACAACTAATGAAAAACTGTTTTTT. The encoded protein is CASSVEQTTNEKLFF.

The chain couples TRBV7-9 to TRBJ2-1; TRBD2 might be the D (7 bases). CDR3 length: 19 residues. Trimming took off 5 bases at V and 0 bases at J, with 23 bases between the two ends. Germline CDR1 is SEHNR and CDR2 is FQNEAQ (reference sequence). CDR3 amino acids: CASSPGGGGARGSYNEQFF. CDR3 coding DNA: TGTGCCAGCAGCCCGGGGGGCGGGGGCGCCAGGGGCTCCTACAATGAGCAGTTCTTC.

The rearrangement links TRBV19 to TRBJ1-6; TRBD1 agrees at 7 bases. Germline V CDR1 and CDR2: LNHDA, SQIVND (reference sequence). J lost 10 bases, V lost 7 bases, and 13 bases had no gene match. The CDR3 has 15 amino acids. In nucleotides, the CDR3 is TGTGCCAGTACCGAGGATAGGGGGCTGGTATCACCCCTCCACTTT. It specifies CASTEDRGLVSPLHF.

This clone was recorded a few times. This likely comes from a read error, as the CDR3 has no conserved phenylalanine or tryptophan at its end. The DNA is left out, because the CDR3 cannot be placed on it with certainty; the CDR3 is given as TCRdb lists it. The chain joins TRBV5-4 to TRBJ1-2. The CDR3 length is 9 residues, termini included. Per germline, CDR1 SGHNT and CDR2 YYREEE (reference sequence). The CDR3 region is CASSGGLLG.

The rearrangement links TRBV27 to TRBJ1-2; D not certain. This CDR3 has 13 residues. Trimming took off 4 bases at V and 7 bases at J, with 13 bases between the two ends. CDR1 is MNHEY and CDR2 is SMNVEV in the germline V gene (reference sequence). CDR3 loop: CASSSLASSGYTF. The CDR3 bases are TGTGCCAGCAGTTCCCTGGCCTCTTCTGGCTACACCTTC.

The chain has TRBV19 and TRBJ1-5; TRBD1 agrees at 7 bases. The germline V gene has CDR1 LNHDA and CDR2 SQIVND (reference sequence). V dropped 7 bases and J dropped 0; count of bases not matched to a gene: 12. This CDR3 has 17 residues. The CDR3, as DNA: TGTGCCAGTACCTTGGGACAGTTGGGGTATAGCAATCAGCCCCAGCATTTT. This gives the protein CASTLGQLGYSNQPQHF.

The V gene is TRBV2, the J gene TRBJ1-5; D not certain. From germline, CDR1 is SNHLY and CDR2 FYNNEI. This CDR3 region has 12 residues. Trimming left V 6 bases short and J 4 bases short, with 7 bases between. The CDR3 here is CASSQQNQPQHF. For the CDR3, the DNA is TGTGCCAGCAGCCAACAAAATCAGCCCCAGCATTTT. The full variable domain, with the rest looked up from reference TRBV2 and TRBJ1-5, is EPEVTQTPSHQVTQMGQEVILRCVPISNHLYFYWYRQILGQKVEFLVSFYNNEISEKSEIFDDQFSVERPDGSNFTLKIRSTKLEDSAMYFCASSQQNQPQHFGDGTRLSIL.

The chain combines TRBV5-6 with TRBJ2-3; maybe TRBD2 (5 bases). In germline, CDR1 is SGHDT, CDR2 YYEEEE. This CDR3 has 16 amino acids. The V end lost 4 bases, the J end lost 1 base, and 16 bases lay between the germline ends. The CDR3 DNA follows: TGTGCCAGCAGCCGTCTGTCCGGACTTGGCACAGATACGCAGTATTTT. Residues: CASSRLSGLGTDTQYF.

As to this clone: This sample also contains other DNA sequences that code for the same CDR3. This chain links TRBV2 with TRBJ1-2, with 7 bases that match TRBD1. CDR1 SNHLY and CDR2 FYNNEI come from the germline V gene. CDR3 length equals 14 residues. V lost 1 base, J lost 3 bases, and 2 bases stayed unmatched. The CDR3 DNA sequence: TGTGCCAGCAGTGAAGGTGGGACAGACTATGGCTACACCTTC. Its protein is CASSEGGTDYGYTF.